This T cell receptor (beta chain) derives from a study of blood T cell repertoires in COVID-19. About the research overall: Samples representing acute and convalescent COVID-19 were sourced from the United States, Italy and Spain. From T cells, B-cell-depleted T cells, or PBMCs came the material, which was cDNA or gDNA.

Per the authors' pipeline: Nucleated cell number was recorded as an estimate derived from reference gene primer amplification. Measured with immunoSEQ multiplex PCR; TCRdb has only the in-frame clones, and not every one. From that table come the V and J calls and clone size; the DNA was used to work out D and trimming. The table shows over 200,000 clones, with roughly 76% occurring only once. This CDR3 is 18 amino acids long. Germline V lookup: CDR1 ENHRY, CDR2 SYGVKD. Trimming removed 0 bases at V and 0 bases at J, with 15 bases between. This sequence joins TRBV10-3 and TRBJ2-4, with D maybe TRBD2 (6 bases). The origin of this receptor is a human donor in a cohort sampled during active COVID-19. The sample was peripheral blood. This chain's CDR3 is CAISESIWPAGAKNIQYF. CDR3 coding DNA: TGTGCCATCAGTGAGTCGATCTGGCCAGCGGGAGCCAAAAACATTCAGTACTTC.